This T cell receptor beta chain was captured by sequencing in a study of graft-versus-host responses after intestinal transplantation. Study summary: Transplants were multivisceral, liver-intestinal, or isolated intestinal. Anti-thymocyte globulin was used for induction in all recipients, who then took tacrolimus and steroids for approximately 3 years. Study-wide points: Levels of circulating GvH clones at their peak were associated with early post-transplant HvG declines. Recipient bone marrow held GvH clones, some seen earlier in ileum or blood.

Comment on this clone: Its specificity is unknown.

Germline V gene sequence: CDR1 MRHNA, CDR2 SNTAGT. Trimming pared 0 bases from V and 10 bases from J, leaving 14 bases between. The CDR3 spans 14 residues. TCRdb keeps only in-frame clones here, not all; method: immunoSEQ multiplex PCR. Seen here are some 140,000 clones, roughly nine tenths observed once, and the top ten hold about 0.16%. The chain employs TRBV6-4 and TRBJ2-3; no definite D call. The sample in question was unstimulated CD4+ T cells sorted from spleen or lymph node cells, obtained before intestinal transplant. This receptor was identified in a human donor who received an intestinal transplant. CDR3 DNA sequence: TGTGCCAGCAGTGACTCGGCGTCCAGCCTCGCGCAGTATTTT. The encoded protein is CASSDSASSLAQYF.